A selection of T cell receptor beta chains follows, all from one sample in a study of T cell changes during pregnancy in multiple sclerosis. Libraries were prepared by immunoSEQ multiplex PCR; TCRdb keeps only in-frame clonotypes and omits some of them. This table holds tens of thousands of clones, roughly 89% found once. The material sequenced was CD4+ T cells from peripheral blood mononuclear cells, taken in the second trimester of pregnancy. The receptors were gathered from a female donor with multiple sclerosis, enrolled in a pregnancy study. Each CDR3 is given with its conserved first and last residue. A D gene is named only where the DNA matches it firmly. Clone size is given for some rows only: seen once, a few or many times, or a class if the clone is expanded.

CDR3 length,clone size,V gene,J gene,D gene,CDR3 DNA,CDR3 protein
15,-,TRBV7-8,TRBJ2-2,TRBD2,TGTGCCAGCAGCTACTCCGGGGGGGTCGCCGGGGAGCTGTTTTTT,CASSYSGGVAGELFF
13,once,TRBV19,TRBJ2-1,-,TGTGCCAGTAGTAGCGCAGGGAGGAATGAGCAGTTCTTC,CASSSAGRNEQFF
14,-,TRBV7-9,TRBJ1-4,TRBD1,TGTGCCAGCAGCTCGGGACAGGACTGGGGAGGACTGTTTTTT,CASSSGQDWGGLFF
14,-,TRBV25-1,TRBJ1-2,-,TGTGCCAGCAGTGTCGCAGGGGCGCGGAGTGGCTACACCTTC,CASSVAGARSGYTF
14,once,TRBV7-9,TRBJ2-3,-,TGTGCCAGCAGCCGCGCCGGGGGAGGCGATACGCAGTATTTT,CASSRAGGGDTQYF
13,once,TRBV18,TRBJ2-1,-,TGTGCCAGCTCACTTCAACTTAACAATGAGCAGTTCTTC,CASSLQLNNEQFF
17,-,TRBV4-3,TRBJ2-3,TRBD2,TGCGCCAGCAGCCAAGATTTGGGGCGGGGGGGCCCAGATACGCAGTATTTT,CASSQDLGRGGPDTQYF
16,-,TRBV19,TRBJ2-5,TRBD1,TGTGCCAGTAGGAAGATGGGACAGGGCATAAAAGAGACCCAGTACTTC,CASRKMGQGIKETQYF
14,-,TRBV30,TRBJ1-6,TRBD1,TGTGCCTGGAGTGTATCTGGGACAGATTCACCCCTCCACTTT,CAWSVSGTDSPLHF
15,-,TRBV7-2,TRBJ2-1,-,TGTGCCAGCAGCTTAGCAACAAGCTCCTACAATGAGCAGTTCTTC,CASSLATSSYNEQFF
14,-,TRBV5-6,TRBJ2-1,-,TGTGCCAGCAGCTTGGGGAGGAGCTACAATGAGCAGTTCTTC,CASSLGRSYNEQFF
16,-,TRBV5-5,TRBJ2-1,TRBD2,TGTGCCAGCAGCTTGTTGGCTAGCGGGGCCTACAATGAGCAGTTCTTC,CASSLLASGAYNEQFF
13,-,TRBV19,TRBJ1-1,-,TGTGCCAGTAGTATATCCGTTTACACTGAAGCTTTCTTT,CASSISVYTEAFF
13,-,TRBV18,TRBJ2-7,TRBD2,TGTGCCAGCTCACCCCTGGGAGGGTCCGAGCAGTACTTC,CASSPLGGSEQYF
14,-,TRBV11-2,TRBJ1-5,-,TGTGCCAGCAGCTTGAGGAACAGCAATCAGCCCCAGCATTTT,CASSLRNSNQPQHF
13,-,TRBV6-1,TRBJ2-7,-,TGTGCCTTCCCGAGGGGGGGGTTAGACGAGCAGTACTTC,CAFPRGGLDEQYF
14,-,TRBV5-1,TRBJ2-1,TRBD2,TGCGCCAGCAGCTTGGGGCTAGCGGGCGATGAGCAGTTCTTC,CASSLGLAGDEQFF
15,-,TRBV5-6,TRBJ1-2,TRBD1,TGTGCCAGCAGCAAGGGGGACAGGGTTAACTATGGCTACACCTTC,CASSKGDRVNYGYTF
16,-,TRBV28,TRBJ1-2,-,TGTGCCAGCAGCGAGGCTGATCCCAACCGCCGATATGGCTACACCTTC,CASSEADPNRRYGYTF
13,-,TRBV6-5,TRBJ1-1,-,TGTGCCAGCAGCCCAATTGGGGAGGGTGAAGCTTTCTTT,CASSPIGEGEAFF
16,once,TRBV5-4,TRBJ2-3,TRBD2,TGTGCCAGCAGCCCCGGGACTAGCGGGGTGGCAGATACGCAGTATTTT,CASSPGTSGVADTQYF
16,-,TRBV5-6,TRBJ1-3,-,TGTGCCAGCAGCTTGTACGGACAGCTCTCTGGAAACACCATATATTTT,CASSLYGQLSGNTIYF
11,-,TRBV20-1,TRBJ2-7,TRBD1,TGCAGTGCTCTAAGGGGACAGGGAAAGTACTTC,CSALRGQGKYF
18,-,TRBV15,TRBJ1-3,-,TGTGCCACCAGCAGCTTTCCTAGGGAGTTGTTGGGAGGAAACACCATATATTTT,CATSSFPRELLGGNTIYF
14,-,TRBV29-1,TRBJ1-2,-,TGCAGCGTTGGGGTTAATTTGCGGGGGGGAGACTACACCTTC,CSVGVNLRGGDYTF
14,-,TRBV6-5,TRBJ2-5,TRBD2,TGTGCCAGCAGTCCCCCGGGGGGGGTTGAGACCCAGTACTTC,CASSPPGGVETQYF
15,-,TRBV5-1,TRBJ2-7,-,TGCGCCAGCAGCTTGGAACAGGGAAAATCCTACGAGCAGTACTTC,CASSLEQGKSYEQYF
15,-,TRBV7-2,TRBJ2-3,-,TGTGCCAGCAGCCGTGACAGCCTACAGGGAGATACGCAGTATTTT,CASSRDSLQGDTQYF
13,-,TRBV7-3,TRBJ2-3,-,TGTGCCAGCAGCTTCGGGGGAACAGATACGCAGTATTTT,CASSFGGTDTQYF
15,-,TRBV11-2,TRBJ1-3,TRBD1,TGTGCCAGCAGCGTACAGGGGGTCTCAGGAAACACCATATATTTT,CASSVQGVSGNTIYF
19,-,TRBV11-2,TRBJ2-2,-,TGTGCCAGCAGCTCCCTGAGAGTCCCGAACAGGAGGGGCACCGGGGAGCTGTTTTTT,CASSSLRVPNRRGTGELFF
14,-,TRBV2,TRBJ2-7,TRBD1,TGTGCCAGCAGAACCGGGACAGGATCCTACGAGCAGTACTTC,CASRTGTGSYEQYF
17,-,TRBV5-6,TRBJ1-3,-,TGTGCCAGCAGCTCGTATAGAACAGGAGTTGCGAGAAACACCATATATTTT,CASSSYRTGVARNTIYF